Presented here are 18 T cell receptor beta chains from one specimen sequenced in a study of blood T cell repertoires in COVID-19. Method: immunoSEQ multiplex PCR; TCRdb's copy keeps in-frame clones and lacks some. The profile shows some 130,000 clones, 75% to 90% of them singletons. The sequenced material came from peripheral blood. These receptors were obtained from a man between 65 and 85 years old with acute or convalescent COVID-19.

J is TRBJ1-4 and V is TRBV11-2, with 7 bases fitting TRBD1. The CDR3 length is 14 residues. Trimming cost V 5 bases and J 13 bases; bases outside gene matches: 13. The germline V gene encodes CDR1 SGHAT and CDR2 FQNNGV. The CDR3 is CASSPVDRSGGLFF. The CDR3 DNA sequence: TGTGCCAGCAGCCCAGTAGATAGGTCAGGGGGACTGTTTTTT. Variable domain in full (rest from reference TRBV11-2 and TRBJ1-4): EAGVAQSPRYKIIEKRQSVAFWCNPISGHATLYWYQQILGQGPKLLIQFQNNGVVDDSQLPKDRFSAERLKGVDSTLKIQPAKLEDSAVYLCASSPVDRSGGLFFGSGTQLSVL.

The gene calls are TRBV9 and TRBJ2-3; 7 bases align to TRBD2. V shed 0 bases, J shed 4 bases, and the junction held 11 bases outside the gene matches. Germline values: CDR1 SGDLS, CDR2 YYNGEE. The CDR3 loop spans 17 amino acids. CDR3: CASSVEDAGGESDTQYF. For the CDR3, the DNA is TGTGCCAGCAGCGTAGAGGATGCTGGGGGGGAATCAGATACGCAGTATTTT. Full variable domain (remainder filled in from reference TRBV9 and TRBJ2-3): DSGVTQTPKHLITATGQRVTLRCSPRSGDLSVYWYQQSLDQGLQFLIQYYNGEERAKGNILERFSAQQFPDLHSELNLSSLELGDSALYFCASSVEDAGGESDTQYFGPGTRLTVL.

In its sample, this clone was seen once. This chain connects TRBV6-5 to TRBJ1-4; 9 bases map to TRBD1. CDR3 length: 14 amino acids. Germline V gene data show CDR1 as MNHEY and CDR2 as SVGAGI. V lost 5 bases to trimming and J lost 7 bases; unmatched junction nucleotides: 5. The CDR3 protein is CASSNRGRGEKLFF. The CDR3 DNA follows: TGTGCCAGCAGTAACAGGGGGCGCGGTGAAAAACTGTTTTTT.

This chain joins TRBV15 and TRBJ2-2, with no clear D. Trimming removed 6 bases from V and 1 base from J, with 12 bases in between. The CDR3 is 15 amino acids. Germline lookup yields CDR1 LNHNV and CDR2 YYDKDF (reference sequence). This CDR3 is CATSTNSVNTGELFF. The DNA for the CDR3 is TGTGCCACCAGTACCAATTCGGTGAACACCGGGGAGCTGTTTTTT. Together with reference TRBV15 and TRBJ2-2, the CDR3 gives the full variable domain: DAMVIQNPRYQVTQFGKPVTLSCSQTLNHNVMYWYQQKSSQAPKLLFHYYDKDFNNEADTPDNFQSRRPNTSFCFLDIRSPGLGDTAMYLCATSTNSVNTGELFFGEGSRLTVL.

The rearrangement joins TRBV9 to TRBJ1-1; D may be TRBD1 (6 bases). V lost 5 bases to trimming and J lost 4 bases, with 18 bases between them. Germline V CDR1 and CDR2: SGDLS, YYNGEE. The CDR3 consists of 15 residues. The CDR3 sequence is CASSVTGRGGTEAFF. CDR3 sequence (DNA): TGTGCCAGCAGTGTTACAGGGAGAGGTGGCACTGAAGCTTTCTTT. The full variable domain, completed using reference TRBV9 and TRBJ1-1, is DSGVTQTPKHLITATGQRVTLRCSPRSGDLSVYWYQQSLDQGLQFLIQYYNGEERAKGNILERFSAQQFPDLHSELNLSSLELGDSALYFCASSVTGRGGTEAFFGQGTRLTVV.

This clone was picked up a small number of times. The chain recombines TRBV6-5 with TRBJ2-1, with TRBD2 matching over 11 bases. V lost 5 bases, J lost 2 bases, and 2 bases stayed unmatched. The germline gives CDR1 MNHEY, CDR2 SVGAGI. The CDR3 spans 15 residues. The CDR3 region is CASSRLAGTYNEQFF. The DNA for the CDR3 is TGTGCCAGCAGTCGACTAGCGGGAACCTACAATGAGCAGTTCTTC.

CDR3 amino acids: CATSRGGGANQPQHF. The CDR3, as DNA: TGTGCCACCAGCAGAGGAGGGGGCGCAAATCAGCCCCAGCATTTT. The rearrangement joins TRBV15 to TRBJ1-5, with 7 bases matching TRBD1. The germline V gene encodes CDR1 LNHNV and CDR2 YYDKDF (reference sequence). V dropped 1 base and J dropped 4; count of bases not matched to a gene: 4. The CDR3 length is 15 residues.

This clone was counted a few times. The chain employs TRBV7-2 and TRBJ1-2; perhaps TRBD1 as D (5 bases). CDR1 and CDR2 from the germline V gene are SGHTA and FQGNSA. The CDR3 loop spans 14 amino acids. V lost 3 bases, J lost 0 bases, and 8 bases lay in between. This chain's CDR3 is CASSFDRTNYGYTF. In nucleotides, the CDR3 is TGTGCCAGCAGCTTCGACAGAACTAACTATGGCTACACCTTC.

The CDR3 DNA reads as TGCGCCAGCAGCTTGCGAGACAGGCACGAAAAACTGTTTTTT. As protein: CASSLRDRHEKLFF. This chain joins TRBV5-1 and TRBJ1-4; D may be TRBD1 (6 bases). CDR1 SGHRS and CDR2 YFSETQ come from the germline V gene. The CDR3 is 14 residues long. Trimming shortened V by 1 base and J by 8 bases, and 12 bases separated the two germline ends. The variable domain in full, with the rest retrieved from reference TRBV5-1 and TRBJ1-4, is KAGVTQTPRYLIKTRGQQVTLSCSPISGHRSVSWYQQTPGQGLQFLFEYFSETQRNKGNFPGRFSGRQFSNSRSEMNVSTLELGDSALYLCASSLRDRHEKLFFGSGTQLSVL.

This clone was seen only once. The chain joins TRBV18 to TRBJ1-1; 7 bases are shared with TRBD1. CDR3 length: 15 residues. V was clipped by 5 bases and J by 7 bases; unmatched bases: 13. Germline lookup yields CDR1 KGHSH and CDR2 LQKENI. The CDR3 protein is CASSFQEGASGEAFF. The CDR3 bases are TGTGCCAGCTCATTCCAAGAGGGGGCGAGTGGTGAAGCTTTCTTT. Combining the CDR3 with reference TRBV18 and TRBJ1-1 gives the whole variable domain NAGVMQNPRHLVRRRGQEARLRCSPMKGHSHVYWYRQLPEEGLKFMVYLQKENIIDESGMPKERFSAEFPKEGPSILRIQQVVRGDSAAYFCASSFQEGASGEAFFGQGTRLTVV.

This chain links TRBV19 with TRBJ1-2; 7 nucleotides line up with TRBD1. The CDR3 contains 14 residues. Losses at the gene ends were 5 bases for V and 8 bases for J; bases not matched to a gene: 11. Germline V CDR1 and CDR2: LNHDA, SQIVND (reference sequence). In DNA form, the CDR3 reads TGTGCCAGTAGTCTGCCGAGCGGACAGGTCGGCTACACCTTC. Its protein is CASSLPSGQVGYTF.

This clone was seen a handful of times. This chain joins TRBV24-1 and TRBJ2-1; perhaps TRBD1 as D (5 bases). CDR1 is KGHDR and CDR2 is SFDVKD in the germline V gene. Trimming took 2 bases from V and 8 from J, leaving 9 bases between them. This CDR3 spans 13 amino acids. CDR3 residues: CATSDYIGDEQFF. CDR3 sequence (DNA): TGTGCCACCAGTGATTACATAGGGGATGAGCAGTTCTTC.

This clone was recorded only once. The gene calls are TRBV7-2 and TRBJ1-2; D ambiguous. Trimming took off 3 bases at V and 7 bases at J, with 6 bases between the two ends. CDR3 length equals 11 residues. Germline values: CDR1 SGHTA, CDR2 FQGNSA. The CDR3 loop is CASSLNGGYTF. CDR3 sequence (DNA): TGTGCCAGCAGCTTGAACGGTGGCTACACCTTC.

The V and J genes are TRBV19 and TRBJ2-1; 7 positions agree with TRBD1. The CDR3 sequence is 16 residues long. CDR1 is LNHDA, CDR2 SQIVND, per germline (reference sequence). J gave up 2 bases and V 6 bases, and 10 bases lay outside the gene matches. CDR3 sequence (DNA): TGTGCCAGTAGCACTTTGACAGGGTACCCCTACAATGAGCAGTTCTTC. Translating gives CASSTLTGYPYNEQFF.

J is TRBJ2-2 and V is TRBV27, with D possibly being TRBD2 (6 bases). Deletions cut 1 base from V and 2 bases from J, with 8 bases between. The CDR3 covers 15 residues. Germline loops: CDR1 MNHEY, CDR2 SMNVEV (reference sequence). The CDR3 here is CASSLWDSNTGELFF. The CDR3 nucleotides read TGTGCCAGCAGTTTATGGGACTCAAACACCGGGGAGCTGTTTTTT.

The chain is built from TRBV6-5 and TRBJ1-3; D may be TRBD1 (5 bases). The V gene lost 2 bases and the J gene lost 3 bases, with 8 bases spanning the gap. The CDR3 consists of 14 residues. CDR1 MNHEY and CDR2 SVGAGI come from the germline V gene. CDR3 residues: CASSYGAGGNTIYF. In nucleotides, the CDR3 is TGTGCCAGCAGTTACGGGGCCGGTGGAAACACCATATATTTT.

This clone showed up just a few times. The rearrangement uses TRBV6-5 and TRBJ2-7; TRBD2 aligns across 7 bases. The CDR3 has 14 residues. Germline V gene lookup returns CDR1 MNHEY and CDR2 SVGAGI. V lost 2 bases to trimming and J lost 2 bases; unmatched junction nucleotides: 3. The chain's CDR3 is CASSYASGPYEQYF. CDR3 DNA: TGTGCCAGCAGTTACGCTAGCGGTCCCTACGAGCAGTACTTC.

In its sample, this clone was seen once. The CDR3 DNA reads as TGTGCCAGCGCTGGCGGGCTTAACTATGGCTACACCTTC. It translates to CASAGGLNYGYTF. V is TRBV12-3 or TRBV12-4 and J is TRBJ1-2; D uncertain. This CDR3 comprises 13 residues. Trimming stripped 8 bases from V and 1 base from J, with 11 bases between.